Included here is one T cell receptor (beta chain) sequence, with context. Here immunoSEQ multiplex PCR was the method, and the copy in TCRdb shows in-frame clones only, minus some. Of about 70,000 clones listed, 85% to 95% are singletons. This record comes from a study of T cell changes during pregnancy in multiple sclerosis. The sequence derives from a female donor with multiple sclerosis, enrolled in a pregnancy study. The starting material was CD4+ T cells from peripheral blood mononuclear cells, obtained after pregnancy.

This chain's CDR3 is CASSLLAGETGELFF. DNA for the CDR3: TGTGCCAGCTCACTACTAGCGGGAGAAACCGGGGAGCTGTTTTTT. The V gene is TRBV18, the J gene TRBJ2-2; the match to TRBD2 covers 11 bases. The CDR3 covers 15 residues. The trim removed 4 bases at V and 5 bases at J, leaving 3 bases unmatched. Germline V gene sequence: CDR1 KGHSH, CDR2 LQKENI.